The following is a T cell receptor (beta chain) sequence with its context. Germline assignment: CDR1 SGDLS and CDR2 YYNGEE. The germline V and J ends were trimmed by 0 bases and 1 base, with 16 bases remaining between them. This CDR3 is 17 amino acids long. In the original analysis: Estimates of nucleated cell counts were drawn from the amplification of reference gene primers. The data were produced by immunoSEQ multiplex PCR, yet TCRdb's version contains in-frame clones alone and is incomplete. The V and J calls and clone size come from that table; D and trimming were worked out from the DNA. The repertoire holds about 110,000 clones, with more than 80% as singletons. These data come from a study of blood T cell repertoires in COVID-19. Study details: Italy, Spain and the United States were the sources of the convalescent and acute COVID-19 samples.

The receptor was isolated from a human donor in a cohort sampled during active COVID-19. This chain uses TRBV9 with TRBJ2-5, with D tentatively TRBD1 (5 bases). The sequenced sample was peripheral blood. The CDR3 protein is CASSVATGKGIQETQYF. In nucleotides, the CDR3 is TGTGCCAGCAGCGTAGCTACAGGCAAAGGAATCCAAGAGACCCAGTACTTC.